This TCR beta chain originates from a study of response to subunit inactivated influenza vaccine. Whole-study results and caveats: Authors suggested each seasonal flu vaccination may recruit only limited numbers of new T cells.

TCRdb re-derived calls from the RT-PCR reads in MiXCR, one entry per CDR3 protein. This table holds roughly 700,000 distinct CDR3 sequences, approximately 15% found once. V was trimmed by 0 bases and J by 1 base, leaving 13 bases between them. This CDR3 has 17 residues. CDR1 and CDR2 (germline): LGHNT, FRNRAP. A few counts support this clonotype. Its antigen is still unknown. The input for sequencing was PBMCs from blood, taken 14 days before vaccination. The sequence was obtained from a man aged 50 or older who received an inactivated influenza vaccine. The chain is built from TRBV12-5 and TRBJ2-1; no reliable D call. CDR3 amino acids: CASGLVLGSRSYNEQFF. For the CDR3, the DNA is TGTGCTAGTGGTTTGGTACTTGGAAGTCGGTCCTACAATGAGCAGTTCTTC.